This TCR beta chain was sequenced for a study of CD8 T cells in Susac syndrome. The authors sequenced TCR beta from blood CD8+ and CD4+ T cells. Purification of the CD8+ and CD4+ T cells relied on negative isolation, and TEMRA cells underwent FACS enrichment. Random hexamers served to reverse transcribe about 0.5 to 1 ug RNA. Amplification of TCR beta CDR3 was carried out by immunoSEQ multiplex PCR, which covered 54 Vbeta and 13 Jbeta segments. One entry per CDR3 protein, called by TCRdb with MiXCR from the immunoSEQ multiplex PCR reads. The sample has around 200,000 distinct CDR3 sequences; about 94% are singletons. Broader study findings: It was acknowledged by the study that relatively few individuals were included in its TCR sequencing and HLA analysis.

For this clonotype: Antigen unknown.

Trimming at V came to 2 bases and at J to 2 bases, leaving 8 bases not matched to a gene. Germline CDR1 and CDR2: GTSNPN and SVGIG (reference sequence). The CDR3 extends over 15 amino acids. The specimen was CD4+ T cells from PBMCs. The source is a human donor with Susac syndrome. This sequence joins TRBV30 and TRBJ1-1; 7 bases line up with TRBD1. CDR3 in DNA: TGTGCCTGGAGTCGGATAGGGACAGTTAACACTGAAGCTTTCTTT. This gives the protein CAWSRIGTVNTEAFF.